This is a list of T cell receptor beta chains from one sample in a study of cytomegalovirus exposure and HLA in healthy donors. Clones were read by immunoSEQ multiplex PCR, and TCRdb kept only the in-frame ones, dropping some. The sample carries 150,000 to 200,000 clones, 60% to 75% recorded once. Input material: PBMCs. Receptors originate from a woman between 50 and 59 years old in good health and CMV-seropositive. The CDR3 runs from the conserved cysteine through the conserved F or W. A D gene is named only where the DNA matches it firmly. Some rows mark clone size as missing; the rest say once, few, many or name a class of expanded clone.

v_gene: TRBV30; d_gene: TRBD1; j_gene: TRBJ2-5; len: 15; abundance: few; CDR3nt: TGTGCCTGGAGGGGCGCGGGACAGGGGTTTGAGACCCAGTACTTC; CDR3aa: CAWRGAGQGFETQYF
v_gene: TRBV7-9; d_gene: TRBD1; j_gene: TRBJ1-1; len: 16; abundance: -; CDR3nt: TGTGCCAGCAGCCCCCTTCCAGGACAGGGAAGTACTGAAGCTTTCTTT; CDR3aa: CASSPLPGQGSTEAFF
v_gene: TRBV30; d_gene: TRBD1; j_gene: TRBJ1-6; len: 14; abundance: -; CDR3nt: TGTGCCTGGAGCGCGGGACAGCTGAATTCACCCCTCCACTTT; CDR3aa: CAWSAGQLNSPLHF
v_gene: TRBV9; d_gene: TRBD2; j_gene: TRBJ2-1; len: 15; abundance: -; CDR3nt: TGTGCCAGCACCTCTAGGGCGGGGGGGCTAAATGAGCAGTTCTTC; CDR3aa: CASTSRAGGLNEQFF
v_gene: TRBV5-4; d_gene: TRBD2; j_gene: TRBJ2-4; len: 16; abundance: -; CDR3nt: TGTGCCAGCAGCTTGGGAGCGGGGGCCTCCAAAAACATTCAGTACTTC; CDR3aa: CASSLGAGASKNIQYF
v_gene: TRBV2; d_gene: TRBD1; j_gene: TRBJ2-7; len: 14; abundance: -; CDR3nt: TGTGCCAGCAAGACCGGGACAGTCTCCTACGAGCAGTACTTC; CDR3aa: CASKTGTVSYEQYF
v_gene: TRBV7-3; d_gene: -; j_gene: TRBJ2-5; len: 14; abundance: -; CDR3nt: TGTGCCAGCAGCTTAAGTCCAGGGCAAGAGACCCAGTACTTC; CDR3aa: CASSLSPGQETQYF
v_gene: TRBV5-1; d_gene: TRBD2; j_gene: TRBJ2-3; len: 16; abundance: -; CDR3nt: TGCGCCAGTAGCTTGCGTCTAGCGGGGGGCACAGATACGCAGTATTTT; CDR3aa: CASSLRLAGGTDTQYF
v_gene: TRBV2; d_gene: TRBD1; j_gene: TRBJ2-5; len: 14; abundance: -; CDR3nt: TGTGCCAGCAATAGGGACAGGGGCCAAGAGACCCAGTACTTC; CDR3aa: CASNRDRGQETQYF
v_gene: TRBV10-3; d_gene: -; j_gene: TRBJ1-3; len: 11; abundance: -; CDR3nt: TGTGCCATCAGTGATGGGGACTACCTTCGTTTT; CDR3aa: CAISDGDYLRF
v_gene: TRBV19; d_gene: -; j_gene: TRBJ1-2; len: 14; abundance: -; CDR3nt: TGTGCCAGTATCCCTACGGCCAGGGGTTATGGCTACACCTTC; CDR3aa: CASIPTARGYGYTF
v_gene: TRBV6-5; d_gene: -; j_gene: TRBJ1-5; len: 14; abundance: few; CDR3nt: TGTGCCAGCAGTGAAGACAGCTCCTATCAGCCCCAGCATTTT; CDR3aa: CASSEDSSYQPQHF
v_gene: TRBV6-5; d_gene: -; j_gene: TRBJ2-7; len: 13; abundance: -; CDR3nt: TGTGCCAGCAGTCCCCTGACGGGGTACGAGCAGTACTTT; CDR3aa: CASSPLTGYEQYF
v_gene: TRBV19; d_gene: -; j_gene: TRBJ1-4; len: 14; abundance: -; CDR3nt: TGTGCCTCCGGGGGGGGGCCGAATAATGAAAAACTGTTTTTT; CDR3aa: CASGGGPNNEKLFF
v_gene: TRBV4-1; d_gene: -; j_gene: TRBJ2-1; len: 15; abundance: -; CDR3nt: TGCGCCAGCAGCCAAGATGGTGCAGGGGTGAATGAGCAGTTCTTC; CDR3aa: CASSQDGAGVNEQFF
v_gene: TRBV7-9; d_gene: TRBD2; j_gene: TRBJ2-7; len: 16; abundance: -; CDR3nt: TGTGCCAGCAGCCATTTGGACGGGGGAGGGTCCTACGAGCAGTACTTC; CDR3aa: CASSHLDGGGSYEQYF
v_gene: TRBV2; d_gene: TRBD2; j_gene: TRBJ2-7; len: 16; abundance: once; CDR3nt: TGTGCCAGCCTGGTCCTTAGCGGGGACTCTACTGGCGAGCAGTACTTC; CDR3aa: CASLVLSGDSTGEQYF
v_gene: TRBV18; d_gene: -; j_gene: TRBJ2-7; len: 14; abundance: few; CDR3nt: TGTGCCAGCTCACCAGCCGGGGAGGCGTACGAGCAGTACTTC; CDR3aa: CASSPAGEAYEQYF
v_gene: TRBV7-8; d_gene: -; j_gene: TRBJ1-1; len: 12; abundance: -; CDR3nt: TGTGCCAGCAGCCCCCAGAACACTGAAGCTTTCTTT; CDR3aa: CASSPQNTEAFF
v_gene: TRBV7-3; d_gene: -; j_gene: TRBJ2-2; len: 17; abundance: -; CDR3nt: TGTGCCAGCAGCTTAACGGCCAGACAGTCGAACACCGGGGAGCTGTTTTTT; CDR3aa: CASSLTARQSNTGELFF
v_gene: TRBV2; d_gene: -; j_gene: TRBJ2-1; len: 13; abundance: once; CDR3nt: TGTGCCAGCAGTGAAGGCAGGCAGTATGAGCAGTTCTTC; CDR3aa: CASSEGRQYEQFF
v_gene: TRBV5-1; d_gene: -; j_gene: TRBJ1-1; len: 15; abundance: -; CDR3nt: TGCGCCAGCAGCTCGACGGGACTCGCGAACACTGAAGCTTTCTTT; CDR3aa: CASSSTGLANTEAFF
v_gene: TRBV9; d_gene: -; j_gene: TRBJ1-6; len: 15; abundance: few; CDR3nt: TGTGCCAGCAGCGTAGCCCTAGAAGGCGTCTCACCCCTCCACTTT; CDR3aa: CASSVALEGVSPLHF
v_gene: TRBV7-3; d_gene: -; j_gene: TRBJ2-3; len: 14; abundance: -; CDR3nt: TGTGCCAGCAGCTTTTCAGCGAAATCAGATACGCAGTATTTT; CDR3aa: CASSFSAKSDTQYF
v_gene: TRBV6-1; d_gene: -; j_gene: TRBJ2-2; len: 14; abundance: few; CDR3nt: TGTGCCAGCAGGGAGGTGGGAGACACCGGGGAGCTGTTTTTT; CDR3aa: CASREVGDTGELFF
v_gene: TRBV2; d_gene: -; j_gene: TRBJ1-6; len: 17; abundance: -; CDR3nt: TGTGCCAGCAGCCCCGGGGAGGGAGCGACTTATAATTCACCCCTCCACTTT; CDR3aa: CASSPGEGATYNSPLHF
v_gene: TRBV5-4; d_gene: TRBD2; j_gene: TRBJ2-1; len: 15; abundance: -; CDR3nt: TGTGCCAGCAGCTCTGGCGGGGGGACCTACAATGAGCAGTTCTTC; CDR3aa: CASSSGGGTYNEQFF
v_gene: TRBV9; d_gene: -; j_gene: TRBJ2-3; len: 14; abundance: -; CDR3nt: TGTGCCAGCGGAAAGACAGGCCACACAGATACGCAGTATTTT; CDR3aa: CASGKTGHTDTQYF
v_gene: TRBV7-6; d_gene: -; j_gene: TRBJ1-1; len: 14; abundance: once; CDR3nt: TGTGCCAGCAGCCCTGGACATCCGAACACTGAAGCTTTCTTT; CDR3aa: CASSPGHPNTEAFF
v_gene: TRBV5-1; d_gene: TRBD1; j_gene: TRBJ1-3; len: 14; abundance: -; CDR3nt: TGCGCCAGCAGTCGGGACAGCTCTGGAAACACCATATATTTT; CDR3aa: CASSRDSSGNTIYF
v_gene: TRBV5-1; d_gene: -; j_gene: TRBJ1-2; len: 14; abundance: -; CDR3nt: TGCGCCAGCAGCTTGGCGGAGGGCAAGTATGGCTACACCTTC; CDR3aa: CASSLAEGKYGYTF
v_gene: TRBV9; d_gene: -; j_gene: TRBJ2-3; len: 16; abundance: -; CDR3nt: TGTGCCAGCAGCGTAGGTAGTTTGTTTGGCACAGATACGCAGTATTTT; CDR3aa: CASSVGSLFGTDTQYF
v_gene: TRBV6-5; d_gene: -; j_gene: TRBJ2-7; len: 15; abundance: once; CDR3nt: TGTGCCAGCAGTTCTAGTCAGGGGCAGGTCTACGAGCAGTACTTC; CDR3aa: CASSSSQGQVYEQYF
v_gene: TRBV13; d_gene: -; j_gene: TRBJ1-2; len: 14; abundance: -; CDR3nt: TGTGCCAGCAGCTTATGGCAACAGACCTATGGCTACACCTTC; CDR3aa: CASSLWQQTYGYTF
v_gene: TRBV27; d_gene: TRBD1; j_gene: TRBJ1-2; len: 15; abundance: -; CDR3nt: TGTGCCAGCAGTCCCTACCCCCAGGGGGCCGGGGGCTACACCTTC; CDR3aa: CASSPYPQGAGGYTF
v_gene: TRBV5-1; d_gene: TRBD2; j_gene: TRBJ2-5; len: 13; abundance: -; CDR3nt: TGCGCCAGCTCCCGGGGGGGGTCGGAGACCCAGTACTTC; CDR3aa: CASSRGGSETQYF
v_gene: TRBV6-5; d_gene: -; j_gene: TRBJ1-5; len: 13; abundance: -; CDR3nt: TGTGCCAGCAGTTACGGGGCAGTCCAGCCCCAGCATTTT; CDR3aa: CASSYGAVQPQHF
v_gene: TRBV5-1; d_gene: TRBD2; j_gene: TRBJ2-5; len: 17; abundance: -; CDR3nt: TGCGCCAGCAGCTTGGGGGGCCTAGCGGGTCTCCAAGAGACCCAGTACTTC; CDR3aa: CASSLGGLAGLQETQYF
v_gene: TRBV7-6; d_gene: TRBD2; j_gene: TRBJ2-5; len: 18; abundance: once; CDR3nt: TGTGCCAGCAGCTTAGCGCTCGGTAGCGGGACTGACCAAGAGACCCAGTACTTC; CDR3aa: CASSLALGSGTDQETQYF
v_gene: TRBV9; d_gene: -; j_gene: TRBJ1-1; len: 15; abundance: -; CDR3nt: TGTGCCAGCAGCGCCCTGGGTCAGGGAAACACTGAAGCTTTCTTT; CDR3aa: CASSALGQGNTEAFF
v_gene: TRBV5-1; d_gene: -; j_gene: TRBJ2-1; len: 13; abundance: -; CDR3nt: TGCGCCAGCAGCTTAGCGGGCCTAAATGAGCAGTTCTTC; CDR3aa: CASSLAGLNEQFF
v_gene: TRBV7-2; d_gene: -; j_gene: TRBJ2-7; len: 14; abundance: -; CDR3nt: TGTGCCAGCAGCTTTCAGCGGGTGAGCTACGAGCAGTACTTC; CDR3aa: CASSFQRVSYEQYF
v_gene: TRBV5-5; d_gene: TRBD1; j_gene: TRBJ2-7; len: 15; abundance: -; CDR3nt: TGTGCCAGCAGCTCGCCGGGACAGCAATCCTACGAGCAGTACTTC; CDR3aa: CASSSPGQQSYEQYF
v_gene: TRBV30; d_gene: -; j_gene: TRBJ1-2; len: 12; abundance: -; CDR3nt: TGTGCCTGGACCCACGGTCTGTATGGCTACACCTTC; CDR3aa: CAWTHGLYGYTF
v_gene: TRBV7-2; d_gene: TRBD1; j_gene: TRBJ2-5; len: 15; abundance: -; CDR3nt: TGTGCCAGCAGTACTGGTCGACAGGGGCCAGAGACCCAGTACTTC; CDR3aa: CASSTGRQGPETQYF
v_gene: TRBV6-1; d_gene: -; j_gene: TRBJ1-4; len: 16; abundance: -; CDR3nt: TGTGCCAGCAGTGAACCCCAGAAGAGGGAGAATGAAAAACTGTTTTTT; CDR3aa: CASSEPQKRENEKLFF
v_gene: TRBV14; d_gene: -; j_gene: TRBJ2-1; len: 13; abundance: -; CDR3nt: TGTGCCAGCAGCCAAGGAACAGGGCGTGAGCAGTTCTTC; CDR3aa: CASSQGTGREQFF
v_gene: TRBV18; d_gene: TRBD2; j_gene: TRBJ2-7; len: 16; abundance: -; CDR3nt: TGTGCCAGCTCACTCATTAGCGGGGGGGCGGATAACGAGCAGTACTTC; CDR3aa: CASSLISGGADNEQYF
v_gene: TRBV9; d_gene: TRBD2; j_gene: TRBJ2-1; len: 15; abundance: -; CDR3nt: TGTGCCAGCAGCCAGACTAGCGGGGCCTACAATGAGCAGTTCTTC; CDR3aa: CASSQTSGAYNEQFF
v_gene: TRBV11-3; d_gene: TRBD2; j_gene: TRBJ2-5; len: 15; abundance: -; CDR3nt: TGTGCCAGCAGCTGGGGAGCGGGGGCTCAAGAGACCCAGTACTTC; CDR3aa: CASSWGAGAQETQYF
v_gene: TRBV29-1; d_gene: TRBD1; j_gene: TRBJ2-6; len: 16; abundance: -; CDR3nt: TGCAGCGTTGCAGGGGGCCCAACGGAGGGGGCCAACGTCCTGACTTTC; CDR3aa: CSVAGGPTEGANVLTF
v_gene: TRBV7-6; d_gene: -; j_gene: TRBJ1-3; len: 18; abundance: -; CDR3nt: TGTGCCAGCAGCTCTACCGCGGGGCAGGTCCACTCTGGAAACACCATATATTTT; CDR3aa: CASSSTAGQVHSGNTIYF
v_gene: TRBV5-1; d_gene: TRBD1; j_gene: TRBJ1-1; len: 16; abundance: -; CDR3nt: TGCGCCAGCAGCCCACTCTGGACAGGGACGAACACTGAAGCTTTCTTT; CDR3aa: CASSPLWTGTNTEAFF
v_gene: TRBV5-6; d_gene: -; j_gene: TRBJ2-3; len: 16; abundance: -; CDR3nt: TGTGCCAGCAGGGACTTCGGTTTTGAGGTGGGAGATACGCAGTATTTT; CDR3aa: CASRDFGFEVGDTQYF
v_gene: TRBV6-5; d_gene: -; j_gene: TRBJ1-5; len: 15; abundance: -; CDR3nt: TGTGCCAGCAGCCCCACAGAGCACTTCAATCAGCCCCAGCATTTT; CDR3aa: CASSPTEHFNQPQHF
v_gene: TRBV5-1; d_gene: -; j_gene: TRBJ1-1; len: 13; abundance: once; CDR3nt: TGCGCCAGCAGCTTGGAGGGTAAGGGGGAAGCTTTCTTT; CDR3aa: CASSLEGKGEAFF
v_gene: TRBV7-2; d_gene: TRBD2; j_gene: TRBJ2-1; len: 15; abundance: -; CDR3nt: TGTGCCAGCAGCTTAGAATGGGGGGGGGACAATGAGCAGTTCTTC; CDR3aa: CASSLEWGGDNEQFF
v_gene: TRBV19; d_gene: -; j_gene: TRBJ2-1; len: 14; abundance: once; CDR3nt: TGTGCCAGTAATGGACCGTACGGGGAGCATGAGCAGTTCTTC; CDR3aa: CASNGPYGEHEQFF